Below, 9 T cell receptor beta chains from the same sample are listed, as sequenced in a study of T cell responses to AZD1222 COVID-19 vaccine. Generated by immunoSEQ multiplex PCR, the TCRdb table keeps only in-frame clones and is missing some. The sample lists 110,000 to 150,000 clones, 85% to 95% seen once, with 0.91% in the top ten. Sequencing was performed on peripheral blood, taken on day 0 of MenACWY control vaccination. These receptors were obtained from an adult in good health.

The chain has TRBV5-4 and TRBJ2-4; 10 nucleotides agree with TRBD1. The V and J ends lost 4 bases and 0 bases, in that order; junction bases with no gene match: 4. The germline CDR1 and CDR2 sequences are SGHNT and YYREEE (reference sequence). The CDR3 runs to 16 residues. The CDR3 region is CASSPGTGVAKNIQYF. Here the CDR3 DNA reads TGTGCCAGCAGCCCCGGGACAGGGGTAGCCAAAAACATTCAGTACTTC.

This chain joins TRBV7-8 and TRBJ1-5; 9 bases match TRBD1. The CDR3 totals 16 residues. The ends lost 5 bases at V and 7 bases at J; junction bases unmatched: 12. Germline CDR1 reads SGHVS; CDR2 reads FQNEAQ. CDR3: CASSPQDRGVEQPQHF. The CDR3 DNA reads TGTGCCAGCAGCCCCCAGGACAGGGGTGTTGAACAGCCCCAGCATTTT.

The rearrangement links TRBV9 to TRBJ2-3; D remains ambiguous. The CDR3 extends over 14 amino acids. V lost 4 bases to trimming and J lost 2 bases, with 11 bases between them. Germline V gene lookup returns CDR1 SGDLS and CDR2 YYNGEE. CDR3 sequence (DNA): TGTGCCAGCAGCCCTGGGGTAACCACAGATACGCAGTATTTT. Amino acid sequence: CASSPGVTTDTQYF.

CDR3 loop: CASNRVGQGPYNSPLHF. The CDR3 DNA sequence: TGTGCCAGCAATCGGGTCGGGCAGGGACCATATAATTCACCCCTCCACTTT. The rearrangement uses TRBV7-9 and TRBJ1-6, with D possibly matching TRBD1 (5 bases). Looked up from germline, CDR1 is SEHNR and CDR2 is FQNEAQ (reference sequence). CDR3 size: 17 residues. V lost 7 bases, J lost 4 bases, and 20 bases lay in between.

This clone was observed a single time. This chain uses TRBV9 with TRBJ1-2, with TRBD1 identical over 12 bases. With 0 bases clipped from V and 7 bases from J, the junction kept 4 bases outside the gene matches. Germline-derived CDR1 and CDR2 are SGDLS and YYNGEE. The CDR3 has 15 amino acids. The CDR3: CASSVGGTGGSGYTF. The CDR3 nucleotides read TGTGCCAGCAGCGTAGGTGGGACAGGGGGCTCTGGCTACACCTTC.

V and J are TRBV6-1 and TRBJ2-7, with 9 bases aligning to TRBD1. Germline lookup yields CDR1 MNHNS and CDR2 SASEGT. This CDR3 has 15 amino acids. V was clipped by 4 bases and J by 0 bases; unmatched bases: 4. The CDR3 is CASSARQGGSYEQYF. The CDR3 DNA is TGTGCCAGCAGTGCTCGACAGGGGGGCTCCTACGAGCAGTACTTC.

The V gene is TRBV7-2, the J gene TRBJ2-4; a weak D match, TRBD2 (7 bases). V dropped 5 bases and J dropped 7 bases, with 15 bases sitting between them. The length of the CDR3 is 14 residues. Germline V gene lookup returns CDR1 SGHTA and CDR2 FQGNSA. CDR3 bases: TGTGCCAGCAGCCAGTGGGAGGGGGGGAACATTCAGTACTTC. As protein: CASSQWEGGNIQYF.

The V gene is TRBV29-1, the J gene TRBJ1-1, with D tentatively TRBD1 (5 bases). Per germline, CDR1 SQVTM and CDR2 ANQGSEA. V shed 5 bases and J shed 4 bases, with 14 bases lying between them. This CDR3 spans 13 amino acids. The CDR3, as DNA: TGCAGCGTTTCTTGGGGGTGGAGCACTGAAGCTTTCTTT. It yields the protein CSVSWGWSTEAFF.

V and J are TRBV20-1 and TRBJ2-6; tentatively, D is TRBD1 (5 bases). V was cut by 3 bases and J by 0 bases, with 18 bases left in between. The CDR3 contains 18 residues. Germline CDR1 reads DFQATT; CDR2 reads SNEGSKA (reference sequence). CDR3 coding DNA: TGCAGTGCTAGTAACAGTATCGCAGGGCCCTCTGGGGCCAACGTCCTGACTTTC. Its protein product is CSASNSIAGPSGANVLTF.